A single sample is the source of the 14 T cell receptor beta chains below, sequenced in a study of OX40 agonist ivuxolimab in advanced cancers. Clones were sequenced by immunoSEQ multiplex PCR, and TCRdb holds only the in-frame ones, with some missing. Of about 73,000 clones listed, about 88% are singletons. This material consisted of CD4+ or CD8+ T cells sorted from blood, taken in a trial of the OX40 agonist ivuxolimab. The source is an adult with an advanced solid tumor such as melanoma, head and neck, liver or kidney cancer.

The rearrangement uses TRBV6-5 and TRBJ2-7, with TRBD2 identical over 11 bases. Germline CDR1 MNHEY, CDR2 SVGAGI. The CDR3 extends over 14 amino acids. The ends lost 11 bases at V and 4 bases at J; junction bases unmatched: 10. Here the CDR3 DNA reads TGTGCCGTCTTCCTCGCTAGCGGGAGGTACGAGCAGTACTTC. Its protein is CAVFLASGRYEQYF.

The chain joins TRBV6-5 to TRBJ1-2, with 8 bases matching TRBD1. The junction had 6 bases not matched to a gene; V was cut back by 6 bases and J by 3 bases. Germline values: CDR1 MNHEY, CDR2 SVGAGI. The CDR3 is made up of 14 amino acids. CDR3 nucleotide sequence: TGTGCCAGCAGGCCTACAGGGGGGGACTATGGCTACACCTTC. Residues: CASRPTGGDYGYTF.

This clone was found once. The CDR3 region has the DNA TGTGCCAGCAGTGATTGGGGCCAGGGGGTCACAGATACGCAGTATTTT. This codes for CASSDWGQGVTDTQYF. The J gene is TRBJ2-3, the V gene TRBV25-1, with 7 bases matching TRBD1. V trimming: 3 bases; J trimming: 2 bases; junction bases outside the gene matches: 8. The CDR3 has 16 residues. Germline CDR1 is MGHDK and CDR2 is SYGVNS.

The J gene is TRBJ1-1, the V gene TRBV5-8; possible D gene TRBD1, 5 bases. The CDR3 has 15 amino acids. Germline V gene data show CDR1 as SGHTS and CDR2 as YDEGEE. With 0 bases removed from V and 4 bases from J, the gap between germline ends came to 13 bases. CDR3 amino acids: CASSLEARATTEAFF. Here the CDR3 DNA reads TGTGCCAGCAGCTTGGAGGCCAGGGCGACCACTGAAGCTTTCTTT.

The gene calls are TRBV2 and TRBJ2-3, with D maybe TRBD1 (6 bases). Trimming removed 5 bases at V and 7 bases at J, with 10 bases between. The CDR3 has 12 residues. The germline gives CDR1 SNHLY, CDR2 FYNNEI. The CDR3 nucleotides are TGTGCCAGCAGTCCCAGGGGAAATACGCAGTATTTT. Translated, it gives CASSPRGNTQYF.

This clone was seen once. The genes are TRBV6-5 and TRBJ1-5; a weak D match, TRBD1 (6 bases). The V end lost 0 bases, the J end lost 2 bases, and 11 bases lay between the germline ends. The CDR3 loop spans 16 amino acids. CDR1 is MNHEY and CDR2 is SVGAGI in the germline V gene. The CDR3 reads CASSYSARGGNQPQHF. For the CDR3, the DNA is TGTGCCAGCAGTTACTCCGCCAGGGGAGGCAATCAGCCCCAGCATTTT.

This rearrangement joins TRBV6-5 to TRBJ1-5, with D perhaps matching TRBD1 (6 bases). The CDR3 consists of 15 residues. Germline-derived CDR1 and CDR2 are MNHEY and SVGAGI. Deletions cut 6 bases from V and 0 bases from J, with 12 bases between. CDR3 bases: TGTGCCAGCAGACGCGCGGGGGCTAGCAATCAGCCCCAGCATTTT. Its protein is CASRRAGASNQPQHF.

This chain connects TRBV2 to TRBJ2-2; D gene unclear. The CDR3 length is 14 residues. V was clipped by 6 bases and J by 2 bases, with 10 bases between them. Germline CDR1 and CDR2: SNHLY and FYNNEI. The CDR3 loop is CASRRDTNTGELFF. As DNA, the CDR3 is TGTGCCAGCAGGAGAGACACCAACACCGGGGAGCTGTTTTTT.

V usage is TRBV5-1 and J usage is TRBJ2-2; possibly TRBD1 for D (6 bases). The CDR3 is 15 amino acids. The germline gives CDR1 SGHRS, CDR2 YFSETQ. The ends were cut back, 5 bases at V and 1 base at J, with 12 bases in the middle. The CDR3 loop is CASSRQDLNTGELFF. DNA for the CDR3: TGCGCCAGCAGTCGACAGGACCTGAACACCGGGGAGCTGTTTTTT.

Worth noting for this clone: This CDR3 is also generated by other DNA sequences in the sample. The chain links TRBV9 to TRBJ1-3; D gene unclear. Germline V gives CDR1 SGDLS, CDR2 YYNGEE. The CDR3 length is 14 residues. With 1 base removed from V and 0 bases from J, the gap between germline ends came to 5 bases. CDR3 nucleotide sequence: TGTGCCAGCAGCGTAACGGACTCTGGAAACACCATATATTTT. It is translated as CASSVTDSGNTIYF.

This clone came up a few times. The chain carries TRBV7-3 and TRBJ1-1; D is ambiguous. This CDR3 region has 14 residues. The germline gives CDR1 SGHTA, CDR2 FQGTGA. V lost 5 bases and J 0 bases, leaving 10 bases between the germline ends. The CDR3 here is CASSLRMLNTEAFF. The DNA of the CDR3 is TGTGCCAGCAGCCTTCGGATGTTGAACACTGAAGCTTTCTTT. The full variable domain, with the rest looked up from reference TRBV7-3 and TRBJ1-1, is GAGVSQTPSNKVTEKGKYVELRCDPISGHTALYWYRQSLGQGPEFLIYFQGTGAADDSGLPNDRFFAVRPEGSVSTLKIQRTERGDSAVYLCASSLRMLNTEAFFGQGTRLTVV.

The chain is built from TRBV7-3 and TRBJ2-6; D possibly corresponds to TRBD2 (6 bases). Germline V gene data show CDR1 as SGHTA and CDR2 as FQGTGA. CDR3 length: 15 amino acids. Trimming cost V 4 bases and J 3 bases, with 10 bases left between them. In DNA form, the CDR3 reads TGTGCCAGCAGCTATCAGGGAGGTGGGGCCAACGTCCTGACTTTC. It translates to CASSYQGGGANVLTF. Variable domain in full (rest from reference TRBV7-3 and TRBJ2-6): GAGVSQTPSNKVTEKGKYVELRCDPISGHTALYWYRQSLGQGPEFLIYFQGTGAADDSGLPNDRFFAVRPEGSVSTLKIQRTERGDSAVYLCASSYQGGGANVLTFGAGSRLTVL.

This chain connects TRBV11-2 to TRBJ2-4; maybe TRBD1 (5 bases). This CDR3 is built from 17 residues. Germline V gene data show CDR1 as SGHAT and CDR2 as FQNNGV. V was shortened by 5 bases and J by 0 bases, with 17 bases between the two germline ends. In nucleotides, the CDR3 is TGTGCCAGCAGCGACCGACAGTTTACATTAGCCAAAAACATTCAGTACTTC. Protein product: CASSDRQFTLAKNIQYF.

The chain carries TRBV6-6 and TRBJ1-1; TRBD1 matches at 7 bases. J gave up 3 bases and V 5 bases, and 9 bases lay outside the gene matches. Germline V gives CDR1 MNHNY, CDR2 SVGAGI (reference sequence). CDR3 length: 15 amino acids. The CDR3 loop reads CASSRTGQAHTEAFF. The DNA of the CDR3 is TGTGCCAGCAGTCGGACAGGACAGGCACACACTGAAGCTTTCTTT.